This T cell receptor (beta chain) was recorded in a study of OX40 agonist ivuxolimab in advanced cancers. Study information: Ivuxolimab doses were 0.01, 0.1, 0.3, 1.5, 3 or 10 mg/kg every 2 weeks. Among those treated, three patients had partial responses, one with hepatocellular carcinoma and two with cutaneous melanoma. Study-level results: CD4+ and CD8+ blood T cells expanded clonally by week 6 at 0.1 to 3.0 mg/kg. There were, on average, more expanded clones in CD8+ T cells than in CD4+.

For this clone: Its antigen is not known.

The data were produced by immunoSEQ multiplex PCR, yet TCRdb's version contains in-frame clones alone and is incomplete. Altogether around 91,000 clones are present, approximately 89% being singletons, with the ten largest covering about 0.2%. The CDR3 covers 16 residues. Deletions cut 0 bases from V and 5 bases from J, with 15 bases between. Looked up from germline, CDR1 is LGHNA and CDR2 is YSLEER. The TCR originated in an adult with an advanced solid tumor such as melanoma, head and neck, liver or kidney cancer. The sample consisted of CD4+ or CD8+ T cells sorted from blood, taken in a trial of the OX40 agonist ivuxolimab. V and J are TRBV4-3 and TRBJ2-3; a possible D gene is TRBD1 (6 bases). In nucleotides, the CDR3 is TGCGCCAGCAGCCAAGATTTTGGACAGAGGGGAGATACGCAGTATTTT. This encodes CASSQDFGQRGDTQYF.